One and the same sample provided the 17 T cell receptor beta chains below, sequenced in a study of blood T cell repertoires in COVID-19. Sequencing was performed with immunoSEQ multiplex PCR; in TCRdb, only in-frame clones are kept and a portion is missing. The table includes hundreds of thousands of clones, 88% detected once. Specimen: peripheral blood. Receptor source: a man aged 35 to 55 with acute or convalescent COVID-19.

This sequence joins TRBV18 and TRBJ1-5; 10 bases match TRBD1. The CDR3 length is 16 residues. Germline trimming cut 4 bases from V and 0 bases from J; bases unmatched to any gene: 3. Germline loops: CDR1 KGHSH, CDR2 LQKENI. The CDR3 coding sequence is TGTGCCAGCTCACTGGACAGGGGGATTAGCAATCAGCCCCAGCATTTT. It encodes CASSLDRGISNQPQHF. Together with reference TRBV18 and TRBJ1-5, the CDR3 gives the full variable domain: NAGVMQNPRHLVRRRGQEARLRCSPMKGHSHVYWYRQLPEEGLKFMVYLQKENIIDESGMPKERFSAEFPKEGPSILRIQQVVRGDSAAYFCASSLDRGISNQPQHFGDGTRLSIL.

The rearrangement uses TRBV10-1 and TRBJ2-7; possible D gene TRBD2, 7 bases. The V and J ends lost 6 bases and 1 base respectively, with 19 bases between them. The CDR3 contains 16 residues. The germline V gene has CDR1 WNHNN and CDR2 SYGVQD (reference sequence). For the CDR3, the DNA is TGCGCCAGCAGAGGGAGGGGGGACTACACATCCTACGAGCAGTACTTC. Translating it yields CASRGRGDYTSYEQYF.

This sequence joins TRBV6-2 or TRBV6-3 and TRBJ1-5, with D perhaps TRBD1 (5 bases). Germline V CDR1 and CDR2: MNHEY, SVGEGT. This CDR3 is 17 amino acids long. V lost 2 bases to trimming and J lost 0 bases, with 14 bases between them. CDR3 in amino acids: CASSYKGAGISNQPQHF. The CDR3, as DNA: TGTGCCAGCAGTTACAAAGGGGCAGGGATTAGCAATCAGCCCCAGCATTTT.

The chain employs TRBV3-1 (or the pseudogene TRBV3-2) and TRBJ2-3; D perhaps matches TRBD2 (5 bases). The CDR3 totals 15 residues. The germline V gene encodes CDR1 LGHDT and CDR2 YNNKEL (reference sequence). V was clipped by 1 base and J by 2 bases, with 10 bases between them. The CDR3 reads CASSQVGLFTDTQYF. CDR3 in DNA: TGTGCCAGCAGCCAAGTAGGACTGTTCACAGATACGCAGTATTTT.

The gene calls are TRBV2 and TRBJ2-2, with a possible D match to TRBD2 (5 bases). The CDR3 has 15 amino acids. Germline V lookup: CDR1 SNHLY, CDR2 FYNNEI. V was cut by 11 bases and J by 0 bases, with 16 bases left in between. The CDR3 reads CAFHARTPNTGELFF. CDR3 DNA sequence: TGTGCCTTTCATGCGAGGACTCCGAACACCGGGGAGCTGTTTTTT. The variable domain in full, with the rest retrieved from reference TRBV2 and TRBJ2-2, is EPEVTQTPSHQVTQMGQEVILRCVPISNHLYFYWYRQILGQKVEFLVSFYNNEISEKSEIFDDQFSVERPDGSNFTLKIRSTKLEDSAMYFCAFHARTPNTGELFFGEGSRLTVL.

V gene TRBV5-6 combines with J gene TRBJ1-3, with a weak D call TRBD1 (6 bases). CDR3 length: 17 residues. The V end was cut by 4 bases, the J end by 0 bases, with 17 bases between. Germline-derived CDR1 and CDR2 are SGHDT and YYEEEE. In nucleotides, the CDR3 is TGTGCCAGCAGCATGGACAGATCCCTACTCTCTGGAAACACCATATATTTT. It translates to CASSMDRSLLSGNTIYF.

V is TRBV19 and J is TRBJ2-1, with TRBD2 as a possible D gene (7 bases). Germline V gene lookup returns CDR1 LNHDA and CDR2 SQIVND (reference sequence). The germline V and J ends were trimmed by 6 bases and 4 bases, with 22 bases remaining between them. The CDR3 length is 17 residues. The CDR3 loop reads CASSASGGPGPYNEQFF. The CDR3 DNA sequence: TGTGCCAGTAGCGCCTCGGGGGGCCCTGGGCCGTACAATGAGCAGTTCTTC.

This clone was observed a few times. CDR3: CASSSQGAAGNSPLHF. CDR3 coding DNA: TGTGCCAGTAGTAGCCAGGGGGCGGCTGGTAATTCACCCCTCCACTTT. The V gene is TRBV19, the J gene TRBJ1-6, with 8 positions matching TRBD1. The ends lost 4 bases at V and 6 bases at J; junction bases unmatched: 8. The CDR3 length is 16 residues. The germline V gene encodes CDR1 LNHDA and CDR2 SQIVND (reference sequence). Full variable domain (remainder filled in from reference TRBV19 and TRBJ1-6): DGGITQSPKYLFRKEGQNVTLSCEQNLNHDAMYWYRQDPGQGLRLIYYSQIVNDFQKGDIAEGYSVSREKKESFPLTVTSAQKNPTAFYLCASSSQGAAGNSPLHFGNGTRLTVT.

The chain employs TRBV5-6 and TRBJ2-2; D might be TRBD1 (6 bases). Germline V gene sequence: CDR1 SGHDT, CDR2 YYEEEE. V lost 4 bases, J lost 2 bases, and 21 bases lay in between. This CDR3 has 18 residues. The CDR3 reads CASSATGTPNTNTGELFF. CDR3 nucleotides: TGTGCCAGCAGCGCCACCGGGACACCTAACACTAACACCGGGGAGCTGTTTTTT.

This chain links TRBV13 with TRBJ2-7, with a weak D call TRBD1 (6 bases). Trimming cost V 2 bases and J 5 bases, with 16 bases left between them. The CDR3 is made up of 15 amino acids. Germline CDR1 PRHDT, CDR2 FYEKMQ (reference sequence). The CDR3: CASSLTGRRPDEQYF. The CDR3 region has the DNA TGTGCCAGCAGCTTAACAGGGCGGCGCCCTGACGAGCAGTACTTC.

This clone was detected once. The chain carries TRBV27 and TRBJ2-5; possible D gene TRBD2, 6 bases. Germline CDR1 is MNHEY and CDR2 is SMNVEV (reference sequence). The germline V and J ends were trimmed by 5 bases and 4 bases, with 17 bases remaining between them. The CDR3 covers 15 residues. CDR3 loop: CASSQPGLSSETQYF. The CDR3 DNA follows: TGTGCCAGCAGTCAGCCGGGACTTTCCTCAGAGACCCAGTACTTC.

A few counts support this clone. The chain employs TRBV4-2 and TRBJ2-1, with 8 bases matching TRBD2. V lost 0 bases, J lost 8 bases, and 12 bases stayed unmatched. Germline assignment: CDR1 LGHNA and CDR2 YNFKEQ. The CDR3 has 17 amino acids. This chain's CDR3 is CASSQDPGLGVRDEQFF. CDR3 DNA: TGTGCCAGCAGCCAAGACCCGGGACTAGGGGTTCGCGATGAGCAGTTCTTC.

The chain recombines TRBV6-5 with TRBJ2-1; D not certain. The CDR3 runs 15 residues. The ends were cut back, 2 bases at V and 0 bases at J, with 8 bases in the middle. Germline-derived CDR1 and CDR2 are MNHEY and SVGAGI. CDR3 residues: CASSYPGHSYNEQFF. DNA for the CDR3: TGTGCCAGCAGTTACCCGGGTCACTCCTACAATGAGCAGTTCTTC.

The chain employs TRBV9 and TRBJ2-7, with 13 bases that match TRBD2. The J segment lost 7 bases and the V segment lost 3 bases, leaving 7 bases of the junction unmatched. The CDR3 contains 15 residues. Germline lookup yields CDR1 SGDLS and CDR2 YYNGEE. CDR3 DNA sequence: TGTGCCAGCAGCGCAGGACTAGCGGGAGAGTGGGAGCAGTACTTC. The encoded protein is CASSAGLAGEWEQYF.

The chain couples TRBV7-6 to TRBJ2-6; 13 nucleotides match TRBD2. V lost 5 bases and J lost 3; bases outside the gene matches: 13. CDR3 size: 20 residues. The germline V gene encodes CDR1 SGHVS and CDR2 FNYEAQ. The CDR3 DNA sequence: TGTGCCAGCAGCGCTTCCGGGACTAGCGGGGTCTGGGGTGGGGCCAACGTCCTGACTTTC. Protein: CASSASGTSGVWGGANVLTF.

This clone turned up a few times. The chain links TRBV27 to TRBJ1-1; D gene uncertain. Germline CDR1 is MNHEY and CDR2 is SMNVEV (reference sequence). This CDR3 has 14 residues. V was clipped by 6 bases and J by 0 bases, with 11 bases between them. Written as DNA, the CDR3 is TGTGCCAGCAGCCGTCCGGGGATGAACACTGAAGCTTTCTTT. Its protein product is CASSRPGMNTEAFF.

V usage is TRBV7-8 and J usage is TRBJ2-7; perhaps TRBD1 as D (5 bases). Trimming removed 7 bases at V and 4 bases at J, with 17 bases between. The CDR3 runs 14 residues. Germline V lookup: CDR1 SGHVS, CDR2 FQNEAQ. The CDR3 DNA is TGTGCCAGCAAACACGGATGGGGCGAGTACGAGCAGTACTTC. This gives the protein CASKHGWGEYEQYF. The whole variable domain, filled in from reference TRBV7-8 and TRBJ2-7, reads GAGVSQSPRYKVAKRGQDVALRCDPISGHVSLFWYQQALGQGPEFLTYFQNEAQLDKSGLPSDRFFAERPEGSVSTLKIQRTQQEDSAVYLCASKHGWGEYEQYFGPGTRLTVT.